Listed below are T cell receptor beta chains from one sample, sequenced in a study of CD8+ T cells in alopecia areata. Sequencing used immunoSEQ multiplex PCR; TCRdb keeps in-frame clones, though not all of them. This table has about 210,000 clones, approximately 57% appearing once. The specimen was CD4+ T cells sorted from blood, collected at week 4, from a patient treated with tofacitinib. These receptors all stem from a human donor with alopecia areata. CDR3s include the opening cysteine and the closing phenylalanine or tryptophan. A D gene is named only where the DNA matches it firmly. For some rows the clone size is stated as once, few or many, or as a class when expanded; others skip it.

clone size | J gene | D gene | V gene | CDR3 DNA | CDR3 protein
. | TRBJ1-6 | . | TRBV6-1 | TGTGCCAGCAGTGATGGGGACCTCTCCTATAATTCACCCCTCCACTTT | CASSDGDLSYNSPLHF
. | TRBJ2-2 | . | TRBV29-1 | TGCAGCGTTGAAAAGTCCCTAGCCCAGGGAACCGGGGAGCTGTTTTTT | CSVEKSLAQGTGELFF
few | TRBJ1-2 | TRBD1 | TRBV4-1 | TGCGCCAGCAGCCAGTCGGACAGGGAGGGTGGCTACACCTTC | CASSQSDREGGYTF
few | TRBJ2-1 | . | TRBV30 | TGTGCCTGGGCTGCCTCTCCCGGTGAGCAGTTCTTC | CAWAASPGEQFF
. | TRBJ2-3 | . | TRBV11-1 | TGTGCCAGCAGCTTAGGAGTCGCAGATACGCAGTATTTT | CASSLGVADTQYF
. | TRBJ2-7 | . | TRBV5-6 | TGTGCCAGCAGCTCCTCCGAGGGGGGCTACGAGCAGTACTTC | CASSSSEGGYEQYF
many | TRBJ2-5 | . | TRBV6-6 | TGTGCCAGCAGTTACTCGAGTTTTACCGAGACCCAGTACTTC | CASSYSSFTETQYF
. | TRBJ1-1 | . | TRBV25-1 | TGTGCCAGCGGTCGGGATTGGGGCACTGAAGCTTTCTTT | CASGRDWGTEAFF
few | TRBJ2-1 | . | TRBV7-3 | TGTGCCAGCAGCAAACTTAGCAAGGGTGGTGAGCAGTTCTTC | CASSKLSKGGEQFF
few | TRBJ1-1 | . | TRBV6-6 | TGTGCCAGCAGTTACGAGGCAGCCACTGAAGCTTTCTTT | CASSYEAATEAFF
once | TRBJ2-2 | TRBD2 | TRBV5-6 | TGTGCCAGCAGCCGAAGACTAGCCTCGAACACCGGGGAGCTGTTTTTT | CASSRRLASNTGELFF
once | TRBJ1-1 | . | TRBV30 | TGTGCCTGGACAGCCTCCCCTACTGAAGCTTTCTTT | CAWTASPTEAFF
. | TRBJ2-5 | . | TRBV6-5 | TGTGCCAGCAGTACCGGGACACCCAACCAAGAGACCCAGTACTTC | CASSTGTPNQETQYF
few | TRBJ2-6 | . | TRBV6-5 | TGTGCCAGCAGGGCTGGGGCCAACGTCCTGACTTTC | CASRAGANVLTF
. | TRBJ2-2 | TRBD1 | TRBV11-1 | TGTGCCAGCAGGACAGGGCCAACCGGGGAGCTGTTTTTT | CASRTGPTGELFF
. | TRBJ2-1 | . | TRBV11-2 | TGTGCCAGCAGCTTTGCCCCGGGAAATGAGCAGTTCTTC | CASSFAPGNEQFF
. | TRBJ2-1 | . | TRBV4-3 | TGCGCCAGCAGCCAAGATCAGGGTTCGGTTGAGCAGTTCTTC | CASSQDQGSVEQFF
. | TRBJ2-1 | . | TRBV29-1 | TGCAGCGTTGTAGGGGAGAGGTTCGACGATGAGCAGTTCTTC | CSVVGERFDDEQFF
. | TRBJ2-1 | TRBD2 | TRBV7-2 | TGTGCCAGCAGCTTAGGGCAGCGGGGGGTTTACAATGAGCAGTTCTTC | CASSLGQRGVYNEQFF
few | TRBJ2-1 | TRBD2 | TRBV6-6 | TGTGCCAGCAGTTTGTGGCGGGGGGGCAATGAGCAGTTCTTC | CASSLWRGGNEQFF
. | TRBJ2-7 | . | TRBV27 | TGTGCCAGCAGTTTACCCCCCCATAGCGACTACGAGCAGTACTTC | CASSLPPHSDYEQYF
. | TRBJ2-3 | . | TRBV9 | TGTGCCAGCAGCGTAGGAAGGGGATCAGATACGCAGTATTTT | CASSVGRGSDTQYF
. | TRBJ2-7 | TRBD1 | TRBV11-2 | TGTGCCAGCAGCTTAGCCGGGACAGGGGGCTACGAGCAGTACTTC | CASSLAGTGGYEQYF
. | TRBJ1-1 | . | TRBV15 | TGTGCCACCAGCATCAAAGGACAGTCTCCTGAAGCTTTCTTT | CATSIKGQSPEAFF
. | TRBJ1-1 | . | TRBV7-2 | TGTGCCAGCAGCTATATGTGGACTATGAACACTGAAGCTTTCTTT | CASSYMWTMNTEAFF
. | TRBJ1-1 | . | TRBV14 | TGTGCCAGCAGCCAATCTAGGAACACTGAAGCTTTCTTT | CASSQSRNTEAFF
once | TRBJ2-2 | TRBD1 | TRBV6-1 | TGTGCCAGCAGTGAGGGGACAGGGTACACCGGGGAGCTGTTTTTT | CASSEGTGYTGELFF
. | TRBJ2-7 | . | TRBV6-5 | TGTGCAACGGGACGGGACTACGAGCAGTACTTC | CATGRDYEQYF
. | TRBJ1-2 | TRBD1 | TRBV18 | TGTGCCAGCTCACCATTAGAGGAGGGGGCCGGTGGCTACACCTTC | CASSPLEEGAGGYTF
. | TRBJ2-5 | . | TRBV29-1 | TGCAGCGTTGTGAGTCACTTCGGAGAGACCCAGTACTTC | CSVVSHFGETQYF
. | TRBJ2-1 | . | TRBV5-6 | TGTGCCAGCAGCTTGGCCACCTCCGCTGAGCAGTTCTTC | CASSLATSAEQFF
few | TRBJ1-2 | . | TRBV5-6 | TGTGCCAGCAGCTTTCAGGGCCCCTCGAACTATGGCTACACCTTC | CASSFQGPSNYGYTF
. | TRBJ2-5 | . | TRBV5-1 | TGCGCCAGCAGCTCACGGACGGGTGAGACCCAGTACTTC | CASSSRTGETQYF
. | TRBJ2-5 | . | TRBV7-8 | TGTGCCAGCAGCGATTTCGGGACCGTCACGCGGTACTTC | CASSDFGTVTRYF
once | TRBJ1-2 | . | TRBV5-4 | TGTGCCAGCAGAATACAGGGTGCCTATGGCTACACCTTC | CASRIQGAYGYTF
. | TRBJ2-5 | . | TRBV21-1 | TGTGCCAGCAGCAAAGAGGAGGGGAGGGAAGAGACCCAGTACTTC | CASSKEEGREETQYF
. | TRBJ2-1 | . | TRBV6-5 | TGTGCCAGCAGTCTGACGGGAAGCTCCTACAATGAGCAGTTCTTC | CASSLTGSSYNEQFF
. | TRBJ2-3 | . | TRBV5-1 | TGCGCCAGCAGCCTTCGTGAAGATACGCAGTATTTT | CASSLREDTQYF
. | TRBJ1-4 | . | TRBV29-1 | TGCAGCGTTGGACTCCTCAGGGGTGAAAAACTGTTTTTT | CSVGLLRGEKLFF
. | TRBJ1-2 | . | TRBV29-1 | TGCAGCGTTGATAAGGGGGGGTCCAACTATGGCTACACCTTC | CSVDKGGSNYGYTF
. | TRBJ2-7 | . | TRBV7-9 | TGTGCCAGCAGCTTAGGCCACTCCTACGAGCAGTACTTC | CASSLGHSYEQYF
. | TRBJ1-5 | . | TRBV7-9 | TGTGCCAGCAGCCCCCGACGGGGTCAGCCCCAGCATTTT | CASSPRRGQPQHF
. | TRBJ2-3 | . | TRBV7-8 | TGTGCCAGCAGCCAGGTACAGGGTTCAGATACGCAGTATTTT | CASSQVQGSDTQYF
. | TRBJ2-7 | . | TRBV29-1 | TGCAGCGTTAGTTCGGGAAGCTACGAGCAGTACTTC | CSVSSGSYEQYF
. | TRBJ1-4 | . | TRBV6-5 | TGTGCCAGCATGGTGGGTCCAGCAACTAATGAAAAACTGTTTTTT | CASMVGPATNEKLFF
. | TRBJ1-1 | . | TRBV6-6 | TGTGCCAGCAGTTACTCGGGGGCATTGACTGAAGCTTTCTTT | CASSYSGALTEAFF
. | TRBJ2-2 | . | TRBV5-1 | TGCGCCAGCAGCTTGCAGGGGACGAACACCGGGGAGCTGTTTTTT | CASSLQGTNTGELFF
. | TRBJ2-7 | . | TRBV7-2 | TGTGCCAGCAGCTTAGCGGTGGGAACGGTCGAGCAGTACTTC | CASSLAVGTVEQYF
few | TRBJ1-1 | . | TRBV5-6 | TGTGCCAGCAGCTTAGGTCCGAACACTGAAGCTTTCTTT | CASSLGPNTEAFF
. | TRBJ2-1 | . | TRBV15 | TGTGCCACCAGCAGCCCCCGTAACAGGGACGAGCAGTTCTTC | CATSSPRNRDEQFF
. | TRBJ1-2 | . | TRBV4-1 | TGCGCCAGCAGCCAAGATAACGGAGCCTATGGCTACACCTTC | CASSQDNGAYGYTF
once | TRBJ1-1 | TRBD1 | TRBV29-1 | TGCAGCGGGGCTCCTGGGACAGGGGGCACTGAAGCTTTCTTT | CSGAPGTGGTEAFF
. | TRBJ1-2 | TRBD1 | TRBV6-6 | TGTGCCAGCAGTTCACAGGGGAGCTATGGCTACACCTTC | CASSSQGSYGYTF